The sample holds one count of the clone carrying this TCR beta chain. CD8 cells classed as naive were CD45RO-negative and positively selected for CCR7, excluding terminally differentiated effector memory CD45RA+ cells. Produced via immunoSEQ multiplex PCR; TCRdb's table is partial and in-frame only. The table records over 750,000 clones, roughly 96% of them present only once. The sample is drawn from a study of shared clonotypes between healthy human individuals. Study in general: Two women and a few men aged 18 to 49 made up the donors.

The clonotype originates from a man aged 25-45 years in good health. The sequenced material came from naive CD8+ T cells sorted from blood.

In nucleotides, the CDR3 is TGTGCCAGCAGCTTGGGTGTCAGTCTGACCTACGAGCAGTACTTC. Its protein is CASSLGVSLTYEQYF. The chain links TRBV5-8 to TRBJ2-7; D is unclear. This CDR3 has 15 residues. V gave up 0 bases and J gave up 2 bases, with 12 bases separating them. Germline loops: CDR1 SGHTS, CDR2 YDEGEE.